One T cell receptor (beta chain) is described in this entry. It has no known antigen specificity. No much larger clonotype is one base removed from it; base qualities were not supplied. The cohort consisted of approximately 670 healthy bone marrow donors. At the time of sampling, all cohort members were nominally healthy, though unrecorded immune exposures were likely present. The donor tested CMV seronegative, placing the donor among the 350 or so seronegative members of the cohort. A peripheral blood sample was provided by each donor, and peripheral blood mononuclear cells were used for TCR beta sequencing. Genomic DNA extraction from the blood cell samples was performed with the Qiagen DNeasy Blood Extraction Kit. The source of the sample is a study of cytomegalovirus exposure and HLA in healthy donors (dated by TCRdb to 2016 to 2017). Study-wide context: In an earlier analysis of some 550 of the donors, less than 350 Gb of sequence data and some 100 million unique TCR beta sequences from 180 million or so T cells were reported. An earlier analysis of 500 to 750 of the donors applied high-throughput TCR beta sequencing to assess whether each TCR beta V gene segment acted as functional or pseudogenic. The study combined high-throughput TCR immunosequencing, statistical association of individual TCRs with disease status, and machine learning to predict cytomegalovirus infection status. Several DR-DQ haplotypes were treated as single units for association and clustering because of strong linkage in the cohort. Alongside the repertoire data, information on donor age, sex, ethnicity and CMV serostatus was compiled. Along with the approximately 600-subject first cohort, a separate validation cohort of over a hundred different subjects was used. Typing coverage differed by locus: A, B, C, DRB1 and DQB1 were typed in about 620-640 donors, DQA1 in about 500, DPA1 in approximately 600, and DPB1 in roughly 450. The genetic ancestry cluster associated with self-reported Caucasian donors included about 84% of the roughly 400 genotyped donors. Rather than using new phenotypic data, the later analysis identified candidate immune exposures from TCR beta sequences and from how often those sequences occurred across donors. A later genetic analysis took genome-wide SNP genotypes for about 55% of the 666 donors and used that subset as a discovery cohort. On average, roughly 250,000 unique TCR beta nucleotide sequences were sequenced per donor among about 400 genotyped donors of the cohort, with 15% to 20% of those sequences being non-productive. The study was designed to test whether signatures of past pathogen exposure could be identified by cataloging public T cell receptors. Both class I and class II loci were covered by HLA typing, at four-digit resolution. A later analysis re-analyzed previously published TCR beta repertoires from roughly 600 donors and added high-resolution HLA genotyping to study TCR occurrence patterns. An early release covering 500 to 750 HLA-typed donors comprised around 300 gigabases of sequencing data and approximately 80 million unique TCR sequences. Using immunosequencing, the study profiled T cell repertoires from fewer than 850 subjects and related those repertoires to cytomegalovirus serostatus. All discovery cohort repertoires had been generated on a single sequencing platform. The full study reports these points: Broadly in line with IMGT annotations, most TCR beta V segments showed up in productive rearrangements about 87% or about 30% of the time in an earlier analysis of under 700 of the donors. Across donors, most TCR sequences were observed very rarely, whereas some public TCRs were present in many individuals. For the cohort, immune exposure information was limited to CMV serostatus. According to a later analysis, most CMV-associated TCR beta chains appeared to be HLA-restricted, and the HLA associations seemed to be driven largely by CMV exposure. In a later analysis, TCR association rates were found to vary across HLA loci, with the most associated TCRs seen for DRB1 alleles and the fewest for HLA-C alleles. Because counts were too low, seventeen rarely observed V segments, including chromosome 9 orphons, were excluded from the earlier analysis of around 590 of the donors. V-gene and J-gene trimming of TCR beta chains was associated with a missense DCLRE1C variant in a later genetic analysis, and the association was replicated in an independent cohort. HLA typing was unavailable for some donors at each locus, so association tests used only the typed subset. Compared with the approximately 700-donor mean, donors in an Asian-associated ancestry cluster had fewer N-insertions in productive TCRs, according to a later genetic analysis. Strong co-occurrence of HLA alleles, especially DR and DQ, made assigning TCR associations to individual alleles difficult. According to the authors, the approach could potentially be generalized to other disease states and immunological phenotypes. In a later analysis, HLA-associated TCR beta chains showed more clonal expansion and lower generation probabilities than non-associated chains that were equally common. A few of the identified cytomegalovirus-associated TCR beta chains were confirmed in vitro to be specific for cytomegalovirus antigens. Sequencing depth was assumed to be roughly uniform across donors in the presence/absence analyses, though that assumption may not hold. Correlated functional status among segregating V segments might reflect linkage disequilibrium, but an unknown experimental factor could not be ruled out. Some IMGT-functional V segments, including TRBV6-2 and TRBV6-3, could not be distinguished by the 87-base-pair reads and were therefore excluded. In a later analysis, several top co-occurrence clusters were reported to appear linked to parvovirus B19, influenza, CMV and Epstein-Barr virus. The study gave a list of 150 to 200 TCR beta chains associated with cytomegalovirus. A further reported finding was that TCR beta sequences accurately predicted the HLA-A and HLA-B alleles for most subjects in the first cohort. The sequencing pipeline was judged likely to have produced a cluster of highly shared sequence variants as a technical artifact. In a later analysis, 15,000 to 20,000 TCR beta sequences were associated with specific HLA alleles at a false discovery rate of 0.05. Only TCR beta chains were sequenced in this cohort, and the absence of alpha or paired-chain data limited detectable features. In both the original and validation cohorts, the classifier was reported to diagnose cytomegalovirus status with high specificity and sensitivity.

The germline V gene gives CDR1 as LGHNA and CDR2 as YSLEER. From its cysteine to its phenylalanine, the CDR3 spans 15 amino acids. CDR3 DNA only is kept here, 45 bases in frame from base 1. Ends trimmed: V by 1 base, J by 9 bases; bases unmatched to a gene: 7. Receptors were amplified or captured by the immunoSEQ multiplex PCR assay. For the multiplex PCR, a mixture combining 60 forward primers for TCR Vbeta segments and 13 reverse primers for TCR Jbeta segments was used. The CDR3 region of rearranged TCR beta genes was amplified from genomic DNA by a multiplex PCR assay. On the Illumina HiSeq System, the amplified TCR beta libraries were sequenced as 87-base-pair reads. From the authors' description of their analysis: A later analysis counted approximately 84 million unique TCR beta chains across the 666 repertoires, and roughly 11 million of these chains were shared by at least two donors. Raw reads were error-corrected and collapsed into unique sequences by a nearest-neighbor algorithm in which closely related sequences were merged to remove PCR and sequencing errors. V, D and J gene segments were assigned by aligning CDR3 sequences to IMGT reference sequences. For a sequence to be retained, a match of at least six nucleotides was required to both a V gene segment and a J gene segment. A rearrangement was called productive if the CDR3 had no stop codons and remained in frame with V and J, and every other rearrangement was called non-productive. CDR3 was defined by IMGT convention, running from the second conserved V-encoded cysteine to the conserved J-encoded phenylalanine. In an earlier analysis of approximately 590 of the donors, sequences lacking an unambiguous match to a single V gene segment were excluded. An earlier analysis of a few hundred of the donors classified V segments as functional when productive rearrangements were above 56.7% and as segregating when the standard deviation between donors was above 5%. A statistical classification framework was built for diagnosing cytomegalovirus status from the catalog of TCR beta chain sequences. In a later analysis, TCR nucleotide sequences were compared against IMGT/GENE-DB human TR gene sequences so that V and J genes could be assigned. The TCRdist pipeline was used in a later analysis to assign CDR3 sequences and most-parsimonious VDJ recombination scenarios. In a later analysis, each TCR beta chain was defined by its CDR3 amino acid sequence together with its V-gene family, and reads without a unique V-gene family were excluded. In a later analysis, 500 to 650 highly shared, low-generation-probability nucleotide sequences were removed to address suspected cross-contamination and a sequencing artifact. A later analysis calculated a clonal expansion index for each public chain from normalized within-repertoire ranks of inferred template counts. In a later analysis, generation probabilities were computed with a VDJ recombination model fitted to out-of-frame rearrangements, and the resulting probabilities were checked against IGoR. Hypergeometric tests were used in a later analysis to score TCR-TCR, TCR-HLA and TCR-CMV co-occurrence, with a repertoire-size bias correction applied to the TCR pairs. False discovery rates were estimated in a later analysis by permuting HLA or CMV assignments 20 times. A later analysis grouped co-occurring TCRs with DBSCAN, adding TCRdist sequence similarity when clustering within HLA-allele-positive subsets. For co-occurrence clustering, repertoires with fewer than 30,000 or more than 120,000 public chains were excluded, along with five or six repertoires with anomalous nucleotide sharing. Held by TCRdb, this immuneACCESS table contains in-frame sequences only and omits some clones. Under half of the omission traces to an unresolved V gene where checked; the cause of the rest is unknown. V and J calls and clone size come straight from that table; D and trimming were deduced from the DNA. This sample holds around 120,000 clones; roughly 85% were observed only once. The top ten clonotypes cover approximately 2.8% of the sample.

The sample was PBMCs. The chain is assembled from TRBV4-3 and TRBJ2-1, with TRBD2 identical over 9 junction bases. The sequence was obtained from a woman aged 40 to 50 in good health and CMV-seronegative. The sequence in DNA is TGCGCCAGCAGCCAAGCGTTAGCGGGGGAGGGTGAGCAGTTCTTC. It codes for CASSQALAGEGEQFF.